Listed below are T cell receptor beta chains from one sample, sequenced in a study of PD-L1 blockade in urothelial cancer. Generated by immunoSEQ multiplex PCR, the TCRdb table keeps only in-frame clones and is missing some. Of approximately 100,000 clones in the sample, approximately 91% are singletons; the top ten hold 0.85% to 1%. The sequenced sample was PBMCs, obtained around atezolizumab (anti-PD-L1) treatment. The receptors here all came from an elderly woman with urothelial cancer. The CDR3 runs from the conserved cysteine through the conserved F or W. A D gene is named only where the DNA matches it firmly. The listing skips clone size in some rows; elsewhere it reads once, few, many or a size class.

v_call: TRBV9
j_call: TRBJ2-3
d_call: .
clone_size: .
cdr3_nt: TGTGCCAGCAGCGTAGGCATTAGCGGAAGCACAGATACGCAGTATTTT
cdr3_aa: CASSVGISGSTDTQYF

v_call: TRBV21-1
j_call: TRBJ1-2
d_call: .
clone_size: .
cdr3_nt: TGTGCCAACGCGACCGACACTCCCTATGGCTACACCTTC
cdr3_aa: CANATDTPYGYTF

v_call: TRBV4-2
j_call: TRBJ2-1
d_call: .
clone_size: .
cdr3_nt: TGTGCCAGCAGCCAAGAAGCGAGCGGGACATACAATGAGCAGTTCTTC
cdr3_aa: CASSQEASGTYNEQFF

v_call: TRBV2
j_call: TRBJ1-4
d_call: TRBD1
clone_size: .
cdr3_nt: TGTGCCAGCAGTCTTTGGACAGGAACTAATGAAAAACTGTTTTTT
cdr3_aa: CASSLWTGTNEKLFF

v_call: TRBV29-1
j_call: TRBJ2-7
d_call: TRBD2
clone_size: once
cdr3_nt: TGCAGCGCGGAGGCTAGCGGGAACGAGCAGTACTTC
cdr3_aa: CSAEASGNEQYF

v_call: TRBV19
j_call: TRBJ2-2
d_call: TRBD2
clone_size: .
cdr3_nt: TGTGCCAGTAGTCAGGGACTAGGGTTATCTGGGGAGCTGTTTTTT
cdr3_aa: CASSQGLGLSGELFF

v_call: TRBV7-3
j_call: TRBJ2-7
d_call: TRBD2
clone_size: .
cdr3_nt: TGTGCCAGCAGCCGCGACCAGACTAGCGGGAGGTCCGAGCAGTACTTC
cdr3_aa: CASSRDQTSGRSEQYF

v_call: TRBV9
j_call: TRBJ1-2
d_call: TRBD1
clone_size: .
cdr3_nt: TGTGCCAGCAGCGCCCCGGCAGGGGGCGGTAATGGCTACACCTTC
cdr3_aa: CASSAPAGGGNGYTF

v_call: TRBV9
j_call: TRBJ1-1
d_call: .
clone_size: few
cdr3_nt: TGTGCCAGCAGCGTACAGGACACTGAAGCTTTCTTT
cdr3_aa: CASSVQDTEAFF

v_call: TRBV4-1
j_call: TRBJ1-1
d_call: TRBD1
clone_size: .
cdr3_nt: TGCGCCAGCAGCCTCGACAGGGCGAGGGACACTGAAGCTTTCTTT
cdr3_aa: CASSLDRARDTEAFF

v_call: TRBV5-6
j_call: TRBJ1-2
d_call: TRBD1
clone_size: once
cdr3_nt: TGTGCCAGCAGCTTGTATTCCCGGGACAGGGGGGCTGGTCCCTACACCTTC
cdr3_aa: CASSLYSRDRGAGPYTF

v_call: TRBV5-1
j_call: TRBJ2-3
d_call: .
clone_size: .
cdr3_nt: TGCGCCAGCAGCTTCTCGACTTTTACAGATACGCAGTATTTT
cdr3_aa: CASSFSTFTDTQYF

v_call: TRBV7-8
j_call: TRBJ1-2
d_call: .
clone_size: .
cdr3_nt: TGTGCCAGCACCGCGGGCGGCGGTGGCTATGGCTACACCTTC
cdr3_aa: CASTAGGGGYGYTF

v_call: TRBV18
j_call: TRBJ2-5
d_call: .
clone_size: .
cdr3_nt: TGTGCCAGCTCAATGGGCAGGGGTGAGACCCAGTACTTC
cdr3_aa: CASSMGRGETQYF

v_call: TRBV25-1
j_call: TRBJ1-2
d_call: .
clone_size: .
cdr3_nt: TGTGCCAGCAGCGCCCACGCCGGGTATGGCTACACCTTC
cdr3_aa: CASSAHAGYGYTF

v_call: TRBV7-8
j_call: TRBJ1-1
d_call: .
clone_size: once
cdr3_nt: TGTGCCAGCAGCTTCGGTACAGCGAACACTGAAGCTTTCTTT
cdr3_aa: CASSFGTANTEAFF

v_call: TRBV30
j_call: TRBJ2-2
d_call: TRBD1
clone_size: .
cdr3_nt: TGTGCCTGGGTGGGACAGGGGGCCACCGGGGAGCTGTTTTTT
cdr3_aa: CAWVGQGATGELFF

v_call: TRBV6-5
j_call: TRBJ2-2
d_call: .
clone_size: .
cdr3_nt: TGTGCCAGCAAGGAAACAGTCGGGGAGCTGTTTTTT
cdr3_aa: CASKETVGELFF

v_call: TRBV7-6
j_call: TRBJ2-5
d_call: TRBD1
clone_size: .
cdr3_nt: TGTGCCAGCAGCCCGGGACAGGGAGAGACCCAGTACTTC
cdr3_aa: CASSPGQGETQYF

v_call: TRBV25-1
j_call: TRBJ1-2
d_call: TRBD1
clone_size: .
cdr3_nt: TGTGCCAGCAGTCAGACAGGGGGCGTATATAGCTACACCTTC
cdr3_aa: CASSQTGGVYSYTF

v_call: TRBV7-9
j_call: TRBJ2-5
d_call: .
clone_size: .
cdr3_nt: TGTGCCAGCAGCTTAGAACTAGATAAGGGGACCCAGTACTTC
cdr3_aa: CASSLELDKGTQYF

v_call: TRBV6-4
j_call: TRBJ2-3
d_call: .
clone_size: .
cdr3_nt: TGTGCCAGCAGCCTCAGTTACCAGGATACGCAGTATTTT
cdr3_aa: CASSLSYQDTQYF

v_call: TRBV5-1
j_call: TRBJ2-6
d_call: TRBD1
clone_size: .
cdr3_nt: TGCGCCAGCAGCATCTGGACAGGGTCCCTCATCTCTGGGGCCAACGTCCTGACTTTC
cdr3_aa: CASSIWTGSLISGANVLTF

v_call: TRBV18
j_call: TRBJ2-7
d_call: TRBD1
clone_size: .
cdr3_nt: TGTGCCAGCTTAAAGGGGACAGGGAGCTCCTACGAGCAGTACTTC
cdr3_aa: CASLKGTGSSYEQYF

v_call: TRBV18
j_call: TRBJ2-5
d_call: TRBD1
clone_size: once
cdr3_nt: TGTGCCAGCTCACAAGGACAGGGCGTTTTATCAGAGACCCAGTACTTC
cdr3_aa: CASSQGQGVLSETQYF

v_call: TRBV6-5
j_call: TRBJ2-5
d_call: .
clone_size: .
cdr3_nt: TGTGCCAGCAGGGACTCACTAGCCCGAGAGACCCAGTACTTC
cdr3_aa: CASRDSLARETQYF

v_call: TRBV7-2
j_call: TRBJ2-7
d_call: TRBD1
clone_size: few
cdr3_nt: TGTGCCAGCAGCCCGGACCGGGACAGAGTCTCCGAGCAGTACTTC
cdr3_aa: CASSPDRDRVSEQYF

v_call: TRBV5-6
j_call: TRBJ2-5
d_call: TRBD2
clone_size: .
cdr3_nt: TGTGCCAGCAGCCCGTCGGGACTAGCGGGAGTAGAGACCCAGTACTTC
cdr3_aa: CASSPSGLAGVETQYF

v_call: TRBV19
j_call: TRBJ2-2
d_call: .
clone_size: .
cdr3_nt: TGTGCCAGTAGCAACCGGGACTCCAAGCTGTTTTTT
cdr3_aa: CASSNRDSKLFF

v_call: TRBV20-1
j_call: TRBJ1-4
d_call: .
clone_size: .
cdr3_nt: TGCAGTGCTACTATTTATGAAAAACTGTTTTTT
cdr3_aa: CSATIYEKLFF

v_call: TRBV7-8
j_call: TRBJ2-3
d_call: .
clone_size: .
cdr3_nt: TGTGCCAGCAGCTTATCAGGGCGCGGAATTACGCAGTATTTT
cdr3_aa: CASSLSGRGITQYF

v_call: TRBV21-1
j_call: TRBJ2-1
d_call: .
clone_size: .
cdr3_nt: TGTGCCAGCAGCAAATGGGGGGTCCGATGTTACAATGAGCAGTTCTTC
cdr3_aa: CASSKWGVRCYNEQFF

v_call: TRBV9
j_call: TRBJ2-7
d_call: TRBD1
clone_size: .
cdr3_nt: TGTGCCAGCAGCGTAGCTACAGGGGACCTCTACGAGCAGTACTTC
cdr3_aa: CASSVATGDLYEQYF

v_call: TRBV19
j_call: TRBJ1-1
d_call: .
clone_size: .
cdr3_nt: TGTGCCAGTAATCCCCCGGCGGGGAACACTGAAGCTTTCTTT
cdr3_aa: CASNPPAGNTEAFF

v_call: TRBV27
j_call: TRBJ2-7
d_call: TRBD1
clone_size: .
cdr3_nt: TGTGCCAGCAGTCTACGGACAGGGATCAGATCCTACGAGCAGTACTTC
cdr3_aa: CASSLRTGIRSYEQYF

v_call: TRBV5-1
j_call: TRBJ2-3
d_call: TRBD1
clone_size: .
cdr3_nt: TGCGCCAGCAGCTTGCAGGGGGTGACAGATACGCAGTATTTT
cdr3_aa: CASSLQGVTDTQYF

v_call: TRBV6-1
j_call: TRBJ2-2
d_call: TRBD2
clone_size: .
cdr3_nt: TGTGCCAGCAGTGAGAGGGCTAGCGGCTCGAACACCGGGGAGCTGTTTTTT
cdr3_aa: CASSERASGSNTGELFF

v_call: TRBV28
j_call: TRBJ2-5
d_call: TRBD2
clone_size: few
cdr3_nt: TGTGCCAGCAGTTTCGGCGGGAGTGGGAAGACCCAGTACTTC
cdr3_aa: CASSFGGSGKTQYF

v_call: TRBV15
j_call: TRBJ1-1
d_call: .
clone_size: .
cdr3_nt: TGTGCCACCAGCAGAGTTCCAGGTACTGAAGCTTTCTTT
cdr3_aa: CATSRVPGTEAFF

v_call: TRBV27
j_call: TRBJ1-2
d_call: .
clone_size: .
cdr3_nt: TGTGCCAGCAGTTTAGAGGGTCGGGATGGCTACACCTTC
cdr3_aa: CASSLEGRDGYTF

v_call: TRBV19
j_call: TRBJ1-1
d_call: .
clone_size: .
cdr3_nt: TGTGCCAGTAAAGGGGGGGACACTGAAGCTTTCTTT
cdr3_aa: CASKGGDTEAFF

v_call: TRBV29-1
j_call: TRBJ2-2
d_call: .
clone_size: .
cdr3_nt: TGCAGCGCACCGGGGACATCGACCGGGGAGCTGTTTTTT
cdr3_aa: CSAPGTSTGELFF

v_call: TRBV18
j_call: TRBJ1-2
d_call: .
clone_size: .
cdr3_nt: TGTGCCAGCTCTCCCCCACTAAACTATGGCTACACCTTC
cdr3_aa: CASSPPLNYGYTF

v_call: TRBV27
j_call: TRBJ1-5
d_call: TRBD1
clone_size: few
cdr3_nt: TGTGCCAGCAGCACTACCGGGACAGCACCGAATCAGCCCCAGCATTTT
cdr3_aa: CASSTTGTAPNQPQHF

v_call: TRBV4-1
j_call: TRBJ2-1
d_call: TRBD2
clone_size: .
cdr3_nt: TGCGCCAGCAGCCTGGGACTAGCGGGAATCCACTCTGGCTACAATGAGCAGTTCTTC
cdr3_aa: CASSLGLAGIHSGYNEQFF

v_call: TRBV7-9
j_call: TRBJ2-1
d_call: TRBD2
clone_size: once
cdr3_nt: TGTGCCAGCATCCCCCCTAGCGGGGAGCAGTTCTTC
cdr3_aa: CASIPPSGEQFF

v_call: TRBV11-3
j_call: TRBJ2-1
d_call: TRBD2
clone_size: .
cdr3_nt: TGTGCCAGCAGCCTAGCGGGAGACAATGAGCAGTTCTTC
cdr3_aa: CASSLAGDNEQFF

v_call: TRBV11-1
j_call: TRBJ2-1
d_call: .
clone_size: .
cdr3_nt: TGTGCCAGCAGCCTATGGGAGGGGGATGAGCAGTTCTTC
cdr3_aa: CASSLWEGDEQFF

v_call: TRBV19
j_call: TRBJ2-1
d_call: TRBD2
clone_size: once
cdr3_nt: TGTGCCAGTAGTATGGCCCTAGCGGGCTACAATGAGCAGTTCTTC
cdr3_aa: CASSMALAGYNEQFF

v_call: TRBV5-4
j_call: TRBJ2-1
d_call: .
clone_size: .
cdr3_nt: TGTGCCAGCAGCCCGGGGGTAGGAGAGCAGTTCTTC
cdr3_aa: CASSPGVGEQFF

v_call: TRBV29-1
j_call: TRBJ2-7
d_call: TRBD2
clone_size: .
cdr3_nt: TGCAGCGTTGAAGGGCTAGCGGGAGAACGGTGGAGGTCCTACGAGCAGTACTTC
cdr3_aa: CSVEGLAGERWRSYEQYF

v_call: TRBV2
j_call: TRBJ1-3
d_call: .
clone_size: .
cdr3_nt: TGTGCCAGCAGAAGCAGGGTCTCTGGAAACACCATATATTTT
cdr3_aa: CASRSRVSGNTIYF

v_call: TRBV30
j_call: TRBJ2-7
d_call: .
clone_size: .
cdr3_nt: TGTGCCTGGAATGGGCAGGGCCCAACCGAGCAGTACTTC
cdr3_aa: CAWNGQGPTEQYF